A selection of T cell receptor beta chains follows, all from one sample in a study of blood T cells in healthy people across ages. A single record per CDR3 protein comes from TCRdb applying MiXCR to the 5' RACE reads. Here the sample spans over a million distinct CDR3 sequences, around 55% being singletons. The sample consisted of blood. These receptors all stem from a man aged 18 to 29 in good health. Both conserved end residues are part of each CDR3. The D gene is left open where the match is weak. Size is stated for part of the rows, as once, few or many counts, or as a class when the clone is expanded.

v_call,d_call,clone_size,j_call,cdr3_nt,cdr3_aa
TRBV20-1,TRBD2,-,TRBJ2-7,TGCAGTGCTCTAGGGACTAGCGGAGCCTACGAGCAGTACTTC,CSALGTSGAYEQYF
TRBV10-3,-,-,TRBJ2-1,TGTGCCACTGGGACCCGACACAATGAGCAGTTCTTC,CATGTRHNEQFF
TRBV20-1,-,-,TRBJ1-5,TGCAGTGCTGTAGTGGGGACAACTAATCAGCCCCAGCATTTT,CSAVVGTTNQPQHF
TRBV28,-,-,TRBJ1-2,TGTGCCAGCAGTTTGGGTGGATGGGAAACGAGTGGCTACACCTTC,CASSLGGWETSGYTF
TRBV29-1,-,-,TRBJ2-7,TGCAGCGTTGACGGCAGCTCCTACGAGCAGTACTTC,CSVDGSSYEQYF
TRBV29-1,TRBD2,-,TRBJ2-1,TGCAGCGCCTTACCGGGACTAGCGGGGGCTGAGCAGTTCTTC,CSALPGLAGAEQFF
TRBV12-3/TRBV12-4,TRBD2,-,TRBJ2-1,TGTGCCAGCAGAGGTACGGGAGGGGTCAATGAGCAGTTCTTC,CASRGTGGVNEQFF
TRBV5-5,TRBD2,-,TRBJ2-3,TGTGCCAGCAGCCCCGGACTAGTCATAGATACGCAGTATTTT,CASSPGLVIDTQYF
TRBV5-1,TRBD2,-,TRBJ2-4,TGCGCCAGCAGCTTGTCGGGAGGGCCGCGAAGGGAAGCCAAAAACATTCAGTACTTC,CASSLSGGPRREAKNIQYF
TRBV6-1,-,few,TRBJ2-1,TGTGCCACTTTATCCTCCGGGGCCTACAATGAGCAGTTCTTC,CATLSSGAYNEQFF
TRBV6-5,TRBD1,-,TRBJ2-1,TGTGCCAGCAGTTATGGCGGGACAGGGTCCTACAATGAGCAGTTCTTC,CASSYGGTGSYNEQFF
TRBV7-2,-,few,TRBJ1-2,TGTGCCAGCAGCTGGGAGTCTAACTATGGCTACACCTTC,CASSWESNYGYTF
TRBV30,-,-,TRBJ2-5,TGTGCCTGGAGTGTAGGGTCAGCAACTAGTACGGAGACCCAGTACTTC,CAWSVGSATSTETQYF
TRBV13,-,once,TRBJ1-1,TGTGCCAGCAGCTCCAGGCGACCACGGATTAACACTGAAGCTTTCTTT,CASSSRRPRINTEAFF
TRBV7-9,-,-,TRBJ2-6,TGTGCCAGCAGCTCGCTGGAGGGGTCTGGGGCCAACGTCCTGACTTTC,CASSSLEGSGANVLTF
TRBV4-1,-,-,TRBJ2-7,TGCGCCAGCAGCGGAATGAACTACGAGCAGTACTTC,CASSGMNYEQYF
TRBV6-4,-,once,TRBJ2-3,TGTGCCAGCAGTGATCGGGGGGCAGGCACAGATACGCAGTATTTT,CASSDRGAGTDTQYF
TRBV7-2,-,few,TRBJ1-2,TGTGCCAGCAGCTTATTTTCAAACAGTGGCTACACCTTC,CASSLFSNSGYTF
TRBV28,-,-,TRBJ2-1,TGTGCCAGCAGCCTCCGAGGGGGGGACGCTCACTCCTACAAGGAGCAGTTCTTC,CASSLRGGDAHSYKEQFF
TRBV20-1,-,-,TRBJ1-5,TGCAGTGCTAGAGTACAGGGTAATCAGCCCCAGCATTTT,CSARVQGNQPQHF
TRBV6-2/TRBV6-3,-,once,TRBJ2-5,TGTGCCAGCAGGGACTATTTTACTCAAGAGACCCAGTACTTC,CASRDYFTQETQYF
TRBV7-2,-,-,TRBJ2-7,TGTGCCAGCAGCTTAGAAGGCAGGCGCTCCTACGAGCAGTACTTC,CASSLEGRRSYEQYF
TRBV28,-,-,TRBJ1-4,TGTGCCAGCAGTTTGGTTGACAGGATGAGTGAAAAACTGTTTTTT,CASSLVDRMSEKLFF
TRBV20-1,-,once,TRBJ2-6,TGCAGTACTAGTAGGGTCGCTGGGGCCAACGTCCTGACTTTC,CSTSRVAGANVLTF
TRBV19,-,-,TRBJ2-5,TGTGCCACCTCCTACACGGGGGACTCCCAAGAGACCCAGTACTTC,CATSYTGDSQETQYF
TRBV27,TRBD1,-,TRBJ2-1,TGTGCCAGCAGCCTTGACAGGGGGCGCGCCTACAATGAGCAGTTCTTC,CASSLDRGRAYNEQFF
TRBV4-3,TRBD2,few,TRBJ2-6,TGCGCCAGCAGCCAAGATAGCGGGGTGGCTGGGGCCAACGTCCTGACTTTC,CASSQDSGVAGANVLTF
TRBV7-9,TRBD2,-,TRBJ2-7,TGCGCCAGCAGCTTAGGTAGCGGGAGTAACCACGAGCAGTACTTC,CASSLGSGSNHEQYF
TRBV5-6,TRBD1,-,TRBJ1-1,TGTGCCAGCAGCTTGGGATCGGGTGGACAGGCCGACACTGAAGCTTTCTTT,CASSLGSGGQADTEAFF
TRBV6-6,TRBD1,-,TRBJ1-2,TGTGCCAGCGTGGGGACAGGGGGTGGCTACACCTTC,CASVGTGGGYTF
TRBV6-6,-,-,TRBJ2-2,TGTGCCAGCAGACCTCTCTTAGGGACCACCGGGGAGCTGTTTTTT,CASRPLLGTTGELFF
TRBV7-9,TRBD2,-,TRBJ2-1,TGTGCCAGCAGCTTAGTCGCGGGAGTGATCTACAATGAGCAGTTCTTC,CASSLVAGVIYNEQFF
TRBV2,-,once,TRBJ2-3,TGTGCCAGCAGCGCACCTTACCTTGCACTGTACAACAGCACAGATACGCAGTATTTT,CASSAPYLALYNSTDTQYF
TRBV25-1,-,few,TRBJ1-6,TGTGCCAGCAGTGGGTTCGCAGGGAAGGATTCACCCCTCCACTTT,CASSGFAGKDSPLHF
TRBV5-5,-,-,TRBJ1-5,TGTGCCAGCAGCTTGACCCTTCTAGCAGGGCAAGGCGATCAGCCCCAGCATTTT,CASSLTLLAGQGDQPQHF
TRBV4-1,-,-,TRBJ2-3,TGCGCCAGCAGCCCGATGAAGGAGACAGATACGCAGTATTTT,CASSPMKETDTQYF
TRBV28,TRBD2,-,TRBJ2-3,TGTGCCAGCAGTCCCTATGGGACTAGCGGGGGGGCAATAACGCAGTATTTT,CASSPYGTSGGAITQYF
TRBV7-9,-,-,TRBJ2-7,TGTGCCAGCAATGGGGGCGGGAGTGATTACGAGCAGTACTTC,CASNGGGSDYEQYF
TRBV4-3,-,few,TRBJ1-6,TGCGCCAGCAGCCAAGAACAGGGCTTCGATAATTCACCCCTCCACTTT,CASSQEQGFDNSPLHF
TRBV10-3,TRBD1,once,TRBJ2-7,TGTGCCATCAGTGGCAGGGGACAGGGAATTGTCTACGAGCAGTACTTC,CAISGRGQGIVYEQYF
TRBV29-1,TRBD2,-,TRBJ2-1,TGCAGCGTTGATAGGCCTAGCGGGGGTTGGGATGAGCAGTTCTTC,CSVDRPSGGWDEQFF
TRBV4-3,-,few,TRBJ2-3,TGCGCCAGCAGCCAAGTATGGCCCCCAGATACGCAGTATTTT,CASSQVWPPDTQYF
TRBV9,-,-,TRBJ2-1,TGTGCCAGCAGCGTCCAGGGCTACAGTGAGCAGTTCTTC,CASSVQGYSEQFF
TRBV4-2,TRBD2,-,TRBJ2-5,TGTGCCAGCAGCCAAGGCAGCGGGAGTCAAGAGACCCAGTACTTC,CASSQGSGSQETQYF
TRBV7-2,-,-,TRBJ1-2,TGTGCCAGCAGCTTATCTTCCAGGGGAGACTATGGCTACACCTTC,CASSLSSRGDYGYTF
TRBV29-1,TRBD1,-,TRBJ1-1,TGCGGCGTTGAAGTTCAGGGGACAGGGCAAGCTTTCTTT,CGVEVQGTGQAFF
TRBV29-1,-,few,TRBJ2-1,TGCAGCGTTGGAAGGGTTACAGGGAATGGACAGTTCTTC,CSVGRVTGNGQFF
TRBV10-1,-,-,TRBJ2-1,TGCGCCAGCAGTATGGCATTGACTGCCCTACCCAATGAGCAGTTCTTC,CASSMALTALPNEQFF
TRBV3-1,-,-,TRBJ2-7,TGTGCCAGCAGCCAAGATCTTATGCGGGGCTACGAGCAGTACTTC,CASSQDLMRGYEQYF
TRBV25-1,-,-,TRBJ2-7,TGTGCCAGCAGTGGTTCGTACGGGCCAAGCTCCTACGAGCAGTACTTC,CASSGSYGPSSYEQYF
TRBV6-5,-,-,TRBJ1-2,TGTGCCAGCAGTTACTCGGAAGGTTCGGGCTACACCTTC,CASSYSEGSGYTF
TRBV7-7,-,-,TRBJ2-3,TGTGCTAGCAGCGACGCAGGTACCACAGATACGCAGTATTTT,CASSDAGTTDTQYF
TRBV14,-,-,TRBJ2-1,TGTGCCAGCAGCCAAGAAACCCAACGGGAGCAGTTCTTC,CASSQETQREQFF
TRBV7-2,TRBD2,-,TRBJ2-5,TGTGCCAGCAGCTTGCGTGGGCTAGCGGGGGGCCTACAAGAGACCCAGTACTTC,CASSLRGLAGGLQETQYF